This T cell receptor beta chain emerged from a study of blood T cells in healthy people across ages. For the second PCR, which ran for 7 to 11 cycles, a sample-barcoded 5' primer and a J-beta primer mix were used. TCRdb reprocessed the 5' RACE reads via MiXCR and lists one record per CDR3 protein. The sample consists of fewer than 900,000 distinct CDR3 sequences, approximately 49% of them appearing once. The germline V gene has CDR1 DFQATT and CDR2 SNEGSKA (reference sequence). The CDR3 extends over 13 amino acids. V shed 6 bases and J 3 bases; nucleotides not matched to a gene: 6. The rearrangement uses TRBV20-1 and TRBJ1-1, with 8 bases identical to TRBD1. The TCR sequence derives from a woman in her sixties or seventies in good health. The sequencing input was blood. The DNA of the CDR3 is TGCAGTGCACCGGACAGGGTCCACACTGAAGCTTTCTTT. It translates to CSAPDRVHTEAFF.